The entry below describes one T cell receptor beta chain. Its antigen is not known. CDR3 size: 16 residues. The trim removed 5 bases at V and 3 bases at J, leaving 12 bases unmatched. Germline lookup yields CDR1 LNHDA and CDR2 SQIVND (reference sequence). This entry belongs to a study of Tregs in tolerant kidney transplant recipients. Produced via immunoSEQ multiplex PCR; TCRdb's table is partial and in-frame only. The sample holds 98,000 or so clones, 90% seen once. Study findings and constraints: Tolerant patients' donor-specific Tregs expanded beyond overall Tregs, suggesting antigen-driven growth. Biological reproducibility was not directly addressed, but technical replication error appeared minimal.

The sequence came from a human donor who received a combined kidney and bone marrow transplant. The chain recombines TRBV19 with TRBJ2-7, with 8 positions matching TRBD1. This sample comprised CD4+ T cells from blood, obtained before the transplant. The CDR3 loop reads CASSPGQGASIYEQYF. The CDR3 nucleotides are TGTGCCAGTAGTCCAGGACAGGGAGCCTCCATCTACGAGCAGTACTTC. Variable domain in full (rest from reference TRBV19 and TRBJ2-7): DGGITQSPKYLFRKEGQNVTLSCEQNLNHDAMYWYRQDPGQGLRLIYYSQIVNDFQKGDIAEGYSVSREKKESFPLTVTSAQKNPTAFYLCASSPGQGASIYEQYFGPGTRLTVT.